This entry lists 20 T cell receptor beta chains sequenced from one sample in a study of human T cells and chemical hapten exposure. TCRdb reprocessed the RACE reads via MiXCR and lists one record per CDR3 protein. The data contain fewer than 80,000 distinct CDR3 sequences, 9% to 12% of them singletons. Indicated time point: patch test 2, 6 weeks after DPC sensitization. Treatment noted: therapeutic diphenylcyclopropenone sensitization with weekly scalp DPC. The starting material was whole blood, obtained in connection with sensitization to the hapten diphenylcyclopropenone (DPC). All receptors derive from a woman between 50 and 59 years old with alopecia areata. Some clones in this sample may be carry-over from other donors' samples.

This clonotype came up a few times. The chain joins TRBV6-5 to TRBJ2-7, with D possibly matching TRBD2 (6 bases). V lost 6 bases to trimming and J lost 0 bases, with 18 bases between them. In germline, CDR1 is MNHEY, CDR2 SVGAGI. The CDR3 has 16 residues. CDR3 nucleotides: TGTGCCAGCAGCCGTTCGCGGGGCCAGAGCTCCTACGAGCAGTACTTC. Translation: CASSRSRGQSSYEQYF.

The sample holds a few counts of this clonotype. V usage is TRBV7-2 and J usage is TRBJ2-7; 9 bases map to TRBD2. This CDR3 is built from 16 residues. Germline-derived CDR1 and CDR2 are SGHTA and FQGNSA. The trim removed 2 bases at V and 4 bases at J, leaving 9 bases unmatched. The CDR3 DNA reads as TGTGCCAGCAGCTTAACGAGCCTAGCGGGAAGTTACGAGCAGTACTTC. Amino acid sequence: CASSLTSLAGSYEQYF.

This CDR3 reads CASSQVGDEQYF. The CDR3 DNA is TGTGCCAGCAGCCAAGTCGGTGACGAGCAGTACTTC. This rearrangement joins TRBV3-1 to TRBJ2-7; D remains ambiguous. This CDR3 is 12 amino acids long. Trimming cost V 1 base and J 5 bases, with 6 bases left between them. CDR1 and CDR2 from the germline V gene are LGHDT and YNNKEL (reference sequence).

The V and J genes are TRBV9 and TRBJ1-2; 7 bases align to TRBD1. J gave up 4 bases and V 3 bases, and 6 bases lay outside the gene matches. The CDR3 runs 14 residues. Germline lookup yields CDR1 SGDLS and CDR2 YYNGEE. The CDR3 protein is CASSAAGTVYGYTF. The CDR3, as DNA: TGTGCCAGCAGCGCGGCGGGGACAGTCTATGGCTACACCTTC.

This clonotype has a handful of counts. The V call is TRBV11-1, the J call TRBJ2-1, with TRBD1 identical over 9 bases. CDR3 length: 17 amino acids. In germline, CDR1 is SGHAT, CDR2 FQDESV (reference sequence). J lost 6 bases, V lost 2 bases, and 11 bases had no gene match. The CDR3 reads CASSLRSRDRVRNEQFF. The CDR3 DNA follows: TGTGCCAGCAGCTTACGTTCTCGGGACAGGGTGCGCAATGAGCAGTTCTTC. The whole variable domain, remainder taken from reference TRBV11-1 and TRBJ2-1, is EAEVAQSPRYKITEKSQAVAFWCDPISGHATLYWYRQILGQGPELLVQFQDESVVDDSQLPKDRFSAERLKGVDSTLKIQPAELGDSAMYLCASSLRSRDRVRNEQFFGPGTRLTVL.

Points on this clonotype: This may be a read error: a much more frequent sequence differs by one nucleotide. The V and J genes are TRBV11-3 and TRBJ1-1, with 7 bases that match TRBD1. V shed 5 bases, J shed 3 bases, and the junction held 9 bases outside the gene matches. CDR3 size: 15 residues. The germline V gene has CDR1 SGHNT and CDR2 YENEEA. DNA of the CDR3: TGTGCCAGCAGCACCCACAGGGGATCGGACACTGAAGCTTTCTTT. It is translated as CASSTHRGSDTEAFF. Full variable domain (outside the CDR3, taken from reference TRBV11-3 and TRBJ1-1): EAGVVQSPRYKIIEKKQPVAFWCNPISGHNTLYWYLQNLGQGPELLIRYENEEAVDDSQLPKDRFSAERLKGVDSTLKIQPAELGDSAVYLCASSTHRGSDTEAFFGQGTRLTVV.

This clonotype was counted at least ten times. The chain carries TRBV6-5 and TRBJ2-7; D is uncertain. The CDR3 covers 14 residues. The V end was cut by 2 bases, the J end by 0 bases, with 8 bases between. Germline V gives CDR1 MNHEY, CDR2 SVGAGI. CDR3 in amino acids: CASSYRQSSYEQYF. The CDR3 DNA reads TGTGCCAGCAGTTACCGCCAGAGCTCCTACGAGCAGTACTTC.

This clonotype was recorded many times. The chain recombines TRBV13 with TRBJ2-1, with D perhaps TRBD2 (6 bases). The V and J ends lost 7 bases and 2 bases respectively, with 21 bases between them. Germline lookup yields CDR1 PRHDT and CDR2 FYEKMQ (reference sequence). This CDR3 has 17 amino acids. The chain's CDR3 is CASTDSLLREAYNEQFF. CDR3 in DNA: TGTGCCAGCACCGATTCTTTATTGCGGGAAGCCTACAATGAGCAGTTCTTC.

CDR3 sequence (DNA): TGTGCCAGCAGTTTACTAGCGGGAGGGGGCAGCGCAGATACGCAGTATTTT. Protein: CASSLLAGGGSADTQYF. This sequence joins TRBV7-6 and TRBJ2-3, with 13 nucleotides matching TRBD2. This CDR3 has 17 residues. Germline V gene data show CDR1 as SGHVS and CDR2 as FNYEAQ. Trimming cost V 6 bases and J 4 bases; bases outside gene matches: 10.

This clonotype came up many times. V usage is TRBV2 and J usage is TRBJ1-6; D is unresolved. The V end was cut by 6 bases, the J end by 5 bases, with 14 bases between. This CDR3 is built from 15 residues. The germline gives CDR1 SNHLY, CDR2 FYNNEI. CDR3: CASSPLVSNNSPLHF. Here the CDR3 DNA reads TGTGCCAGCAGCCCTTTAGTCAGCAATAATTCACCCCTCCACTTT.

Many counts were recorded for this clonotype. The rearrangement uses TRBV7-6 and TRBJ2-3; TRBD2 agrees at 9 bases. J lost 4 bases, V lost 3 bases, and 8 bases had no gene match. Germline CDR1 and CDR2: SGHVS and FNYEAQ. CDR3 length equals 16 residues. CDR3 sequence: CASSFRAGGPADTQYF. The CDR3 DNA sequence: TGTGCCAGCAGCTTCAGGGCGGGAGGGCCCGCAGATACGCAGTATTTT.

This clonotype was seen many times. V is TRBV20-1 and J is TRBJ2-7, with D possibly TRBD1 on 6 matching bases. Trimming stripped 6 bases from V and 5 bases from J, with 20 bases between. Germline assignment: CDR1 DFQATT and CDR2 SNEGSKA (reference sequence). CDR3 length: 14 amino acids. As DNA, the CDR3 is TGCAGTGCCCAGAGCCCAGGGGTTTCCCACGAGCAGTACTTC. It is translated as CSAQSPGVSHEQYF.

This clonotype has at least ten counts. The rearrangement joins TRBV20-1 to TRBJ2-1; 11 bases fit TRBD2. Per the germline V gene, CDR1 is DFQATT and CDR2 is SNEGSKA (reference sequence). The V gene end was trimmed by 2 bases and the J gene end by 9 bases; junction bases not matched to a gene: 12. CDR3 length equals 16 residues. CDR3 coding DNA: TGCAGTGCTAGACCACCTAGCGGGGGGCGTGGGATTGAGCAGTTCTTC. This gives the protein CSARPPSGGRGIEQFF.

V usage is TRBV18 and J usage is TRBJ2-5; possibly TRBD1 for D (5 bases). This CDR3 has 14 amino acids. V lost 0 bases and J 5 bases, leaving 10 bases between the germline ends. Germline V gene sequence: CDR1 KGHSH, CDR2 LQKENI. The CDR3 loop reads CASSPPGVRETQYF. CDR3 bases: TGTGCCAGCTCACCACCAGGGGTGAGGGAGACCCAGTACTTC.

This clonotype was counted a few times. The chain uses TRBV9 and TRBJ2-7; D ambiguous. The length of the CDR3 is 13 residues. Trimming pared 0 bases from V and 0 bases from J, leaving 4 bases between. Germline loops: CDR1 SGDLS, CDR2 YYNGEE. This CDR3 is CASSVDASYEQYF. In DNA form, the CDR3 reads TGTGCCAGCAGCGTAGATGCCTCCTACGAGCAGTACTTC.

The CDR3 loop reads CASSLNLWDNQPQHF. The DNA for the CDR3 is TGTGCCAGCAGTTTAAACCTCTGGGACAATCAGCCCCAGCATTTT. The chain uses TRBV28 and TRBJ1-5; D call uncertain. The germline CDR1 and CDR2 sequences are MDHEN and SYDVKM. V was trimmed by 2 bases and J by 3 bases, leaving 11 bases between them. This CDR3 contains 15 residues. Filled out from reference TRBV28 and TRBJ1-5, the complete variable domain reads DVKVTQSSRYLVKRTGEKVFLECVQDMDHENMFWYRQDPGLGLRLIYFSYDVKMKEKGDIPEGYSVSREKKERFSLILESASTNQTSMYLCASSLNLWDNQPQHFGDGTRLSIL.

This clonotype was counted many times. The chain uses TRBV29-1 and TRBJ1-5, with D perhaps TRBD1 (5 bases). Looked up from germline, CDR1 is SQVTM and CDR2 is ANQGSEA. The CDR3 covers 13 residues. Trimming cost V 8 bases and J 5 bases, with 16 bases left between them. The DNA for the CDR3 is TGCAGCAAACGCCAGGGATTGGATCAGCCCCAGCATTTT. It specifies CSKRQGLDQPQHF.

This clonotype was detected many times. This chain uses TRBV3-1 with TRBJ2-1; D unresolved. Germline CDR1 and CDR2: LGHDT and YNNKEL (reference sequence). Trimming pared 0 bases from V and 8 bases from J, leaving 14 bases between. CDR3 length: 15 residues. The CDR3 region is CASSQDSWVRYEQFF. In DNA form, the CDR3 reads TGTGCCAGCAGCCAAGATAGCTGGGTTAGGTATGAGCAGTTCTTC.

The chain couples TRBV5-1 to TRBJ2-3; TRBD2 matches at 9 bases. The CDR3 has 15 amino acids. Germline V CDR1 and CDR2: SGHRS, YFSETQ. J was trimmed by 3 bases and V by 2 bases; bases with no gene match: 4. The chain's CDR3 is CASSFSGSVTDTQYF. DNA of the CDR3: TGCGCCAGCAGCTTTAGCGGGAGCGTAACAGATACGCAGTATTTT.

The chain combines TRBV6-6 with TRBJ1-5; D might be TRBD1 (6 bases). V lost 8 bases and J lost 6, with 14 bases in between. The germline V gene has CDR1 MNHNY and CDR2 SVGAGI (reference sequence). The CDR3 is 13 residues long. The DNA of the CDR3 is TGTGCCAGCCGTGACAGGTCTACTCAGCCCCAGCATTTT. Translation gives CASRDRSTQPQHF.